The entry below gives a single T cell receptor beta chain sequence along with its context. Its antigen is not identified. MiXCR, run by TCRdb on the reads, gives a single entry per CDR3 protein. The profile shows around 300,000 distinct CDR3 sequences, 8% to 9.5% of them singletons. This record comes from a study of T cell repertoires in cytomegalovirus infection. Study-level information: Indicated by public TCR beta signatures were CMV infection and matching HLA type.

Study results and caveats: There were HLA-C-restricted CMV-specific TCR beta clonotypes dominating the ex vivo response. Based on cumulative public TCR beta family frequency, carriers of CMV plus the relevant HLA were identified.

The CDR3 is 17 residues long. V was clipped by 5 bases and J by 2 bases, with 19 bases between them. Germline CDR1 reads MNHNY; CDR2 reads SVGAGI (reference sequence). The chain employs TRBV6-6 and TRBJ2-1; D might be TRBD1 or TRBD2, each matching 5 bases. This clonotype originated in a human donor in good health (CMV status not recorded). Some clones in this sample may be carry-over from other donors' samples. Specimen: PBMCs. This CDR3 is CASSDGPPGTAYNEQFF. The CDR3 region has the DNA TGTGCCAGCAGTGATGGCCCGCCTGGGACCGCCTACAATGAGCAGTTCTTC.